This T cell receptor beta chain is drawn from a study of CD8 T cells in ankylosing spondylitis. Findings and caveats of the study: Made up of 7 to 9 highly homologous variants, a TCR beta motif appeared characteristic of ankylosing spondylitis blood. There were earlier reports of some motif variants in reactive arthritis synovial fluid and blood.

This CDR3 spans 16 amino acids. V lost 3 bases and J lost 6, with 17 bases in between. The germline gives CDR1 SGHTA, CDR2 FQGNSA. Construction of TCR beta libraries was performed using quantitative 5'-RACE with molecular barcodes. TCRdb independently ran MiXCR on the 5' RACE reads; one entry per CDR3 protein. The sample records more than 300,000 distinct CDR3 sequences, 7.5% to 9% being singletons. In the case of this clonotype: No antigen is known for it.

The chain uses TRBV7-2 and TRBJ2-2; D may be TRBD2 (6 bases). Sample: blood, either unsorted or a sorted T cell fraction (not recorded which). This clonotype was sampled from a male donor with ankylosing spondylitis. The CDR3 loop reads CASSLIWGEVAGELFF. The CDR3 nucleotides are TGTGCCAGCAGCTTGATATGGGGGGAGGTAGCCGGGGAGCTGTTTTTT.